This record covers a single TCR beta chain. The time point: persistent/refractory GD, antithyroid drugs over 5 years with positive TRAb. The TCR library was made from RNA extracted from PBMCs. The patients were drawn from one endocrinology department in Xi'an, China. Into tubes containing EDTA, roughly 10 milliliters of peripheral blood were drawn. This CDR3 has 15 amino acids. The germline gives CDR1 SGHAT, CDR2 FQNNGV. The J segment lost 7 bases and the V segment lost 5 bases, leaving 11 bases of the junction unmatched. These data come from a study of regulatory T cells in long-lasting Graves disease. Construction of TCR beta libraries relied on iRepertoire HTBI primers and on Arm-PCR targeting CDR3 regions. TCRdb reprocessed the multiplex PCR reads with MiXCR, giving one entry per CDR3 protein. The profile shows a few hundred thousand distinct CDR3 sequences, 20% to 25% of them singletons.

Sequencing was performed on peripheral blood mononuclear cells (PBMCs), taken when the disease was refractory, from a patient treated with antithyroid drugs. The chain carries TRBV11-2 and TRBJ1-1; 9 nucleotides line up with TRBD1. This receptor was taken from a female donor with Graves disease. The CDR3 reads CASSERQGGRVEAFF. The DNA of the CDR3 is TGTGCCAGCAGCGAAAGACAGGGGGGTAGAGTTGAAGCTTTCTTT.